These 6 T cell receptor beta chains came from one sample sequenced in a study of patients and donors after allogeneic stem cell transplantation (dated by TCRdb to 2020 to 2021). Library construction relied on RT-PCR. Sequencing was performed on a NextSeq 550. TCRdb applied fastp at Q25 and MiXCR to the public reads, then kept only in-frame beta chains. Rows are combined by CDR3 protein, so each entry shows the most common genes and DNA. The sample contains hundreds of thousands of distinct CDR3 sequences, roughly 17% of them found a single time. Together, the top ten hold less than 9.5% of the sample. The sequencing sample was made of blood, either unsorted or a sorted T cell fraction (not recorded which). The receptor set was obtained from a human donor who was either an allogeneic HSCT recipient or a stem cell or donor lymphocyte infusion donor (not recorded which). It is not recorded whose cells these are; they may come from a transplant donor.

This clonotype was recorded at least ten times. V and J are TRBV6-5 and TRBJ2-7; 7 positions agree with TRBD1. The CDR3 consists of 15 residues. With V trimmed by 0 bases and J by 1 base, 3 bases remained unmatched. Per germline, CDR1 MNHEY and CDR2 SVGAGI. The CDR3 coding sequence is TGTGCCAGCAGTTACTCAGAGACAGGGTCCTACGAGCAGTACTTC. Encoded protein: CASSYSETGSYEQYF.

This clonotype was picked up a small number of times. V usage is TRBV4-1 and J usage is TRBJ1-1, with TRBD1 matching 7 bases. The CDR3 spans 15 residues. The trim removed 4 bases at V and 0 bases at J, leaving 5 bases unmatched. Germline V gives CDR1 MGHRA, CDR2 YSYEKL. CDR3 nucleotide sequence: TGCGCCAGCAGCCTGGAGGGACAGCTGAACACTGAAGCTTTCTTT. Amino acid sequence: CASSLEGQLNTEAFF.

This clonotype was seen ten or more times. This chain uses TRBV6-2 or TRBV6-3 with TRBJ2-7, with D possibly called TRBD1 or TRBD2 (5 bases each). The length of the CDR3 is 13 residues. CDR1 is MNHEY and CDR2 is SVGEGT in the germline V gene. V was cut by 8 bases and J by 4 bases, with 15 bases left in between. CDR3 DNA sequence: TGTGCCAGCTATGGGACCGTGGATTACGAGCAGTACTTC. This sequence encodes CASYGTVDYEQYF.

This clonotype was counted at least ten times. The genes are TRBV5-4 and TRBJ2-1, with unresolved D. CDR1 is SGHNT, CDR2 YYREEE, per germline (reference sequence). V was pared by 3 bases and J by 10 bases, with 8 bases between. There are 11 residues in the CDR3. DNA of the CDR3: TGTGCCAGCAGCTGGGCACAAGAGCAGTTCTTC. The encoded protein is CASSWAQEQFF.

The J gene is TRBJ2-6, the V gene TRBV19, with TRBD2 matching over 7 bases. CDR1 and CDR2 from the germline V gene are LNHDA and SQIVND (reference sequence). The CDR3 sequence is 19 residues long. J was trimmed by 1 base and V by 4 bases; bases with no gene match: 13. CDR3 nucleotides: TGTGCCAGTAGTACCACCGGGGAGGGCCTGTGGTCTGGGGCCAACGTCCTGACTTTC. Amino acid sequence: CASSTTGEGLWSGANVLTF.

The chain carries TRBV3-1 and TRBJ2-1; 9 bases are shared with TRBD2. Germline CDR1 and CDR2: LGHDT and YNNKEL (reference sequence). After removal of 0 bases from V and 8 bases from J, the junction contained 5 bases not matched to a gene. This CDR3 spans 15 amino acids. The CDR3 loop is CASSQDGLAGYEQFF. The CDR3 bases are TGTGCCAGCAGCCAAGATGGGCTAGCGGGATATGAGCAGTTCTTC.